What follows is one TCR beta chain and its context. Libraries were prepared by immunoSEQ multiplex PCR; TCRdb keeps only in-frame clonotypes and omits some of them. This sample has roughly 300,000 clones, with roughly 90% found just once. The data are from a study of Ad26.COV2.S vaccination and SARS-CoV-2 variants. Treatment defined: about 20 received Ad26.COV2.S at low or high dose, single or two shots; roughly 5 received placebo; per-sample allocation not given. After the first vaccine or placebo injection, samples were drawn on day 63. This clonotype was obtained from a person between 18 and 65 years old who received the Ad26.COV2.S COVID-19 vaccine or a placebo. The specimen was peripheral blood, collected in a trial of Ad26.COV2.S vaccine versus placebo.

The CDR3: CASSQSRRVDTQYF. CDR3 sequence (DNA): TGCGCCAGCAGCCAATCCCGGAGGGTCGATACGCAGTATTTT. The rearrangement links TRBV4-1 to TRBJ2-3, with D perhaps matching TRBD2 (6 bases). Trimming stripped 2 bases from V and 6 bases from J, with 12 bases between. Germline V gives CDR1 MGHRA, CDR2 YSYEKL. The CDR3 has 14 amino acids.